This record concerns one T cell receptor (beta chain) sequence. Its target is not known. The data belong to a study of blood T cells in healthy people across ages. Findings and caveats of the study: Higher diversity, along with more naive CD4+ cells, distinguished long-lived donors from aged donors.

Primers used in a second PCR of roughly 6 to 12 cycles were a sample-barcoded 5' primer and a J-beta primer mix. Per-sample output comprised a minimum of 2.5 million paired-end reads containing CDR3. TCRdb redid the calling of the 5' RACE reads with MiXCR, one entry per CDR3 protein. The sample has some 1,000,000 distinct CDR3 sequences, 25% seen once; the top ten hold 0.65% to 0.75%. Separately, the same data were catalogued under a study of T cells of mothers and their children. That paper adds: Over five children, together with their three healthy Caucasian mothers, made up the donors.

This clonotype was obtained from a girl aged 2-10 years in good health. The specimen was blood.

The CDR3 coding sequence is TGCAGTGTCCGAATTGGACAGCCAGTCTATGGCTACACCTTC. It codes for CSVRIGQPVYGYTF. V and J are TRBV29-1 and TRBJ1-2; perhaps TRBD1 as D (6 bases). Germline loops: CDR1 SQVTM, CDR2 ANQGSEA. This CDR3 is 14 amino acids long.